Below, 15 T cell receptor beta chains from the same sample are listed, as sequenced in a study of multiple sclerosis patients with progressive multifocal leukoencephalopathy. Clones were read by immunoSEQ multiplex PCR, and TCRdb kept only the in-frame ones, dropping some. Found here are roughly 31,000 clones, around 89% of them singletons; the top ten hold nearly 1.5%. This sample's time point: before natalizumab initiation. Sample: PBMCs. These receptors came from a human donor with multiple sclerosis.

The chain uses TRBV6-4 and TRBJ2-3; 9 bases line up with TRBD2. CDR1 MRHNA and CDR2 SNTAGT come from the germline V gene. The CDR3 covers 16 residues. V lost 0 bases, J lost 1 base, and 2 bases stayed unmatched. CDR3 nucleotides: TGTGCCAGCAGTGACTCGGTAGCGGGAGGCACAGATACGCAGTATTTT. Translated: CASSDSVAGGTDTQYF.

V and J are TRBV6-1 and TRBJ2-7; 7 bases line up with TRBD1. The CDR3 is 15 residues long. CDR1 is MNHNS and CDR2 is SASEGT in the germline V gene. J gave up 1 base and V 6 bases, and 9 bases lay outside the gene matches. CDR3 DNA sequence: TGTGCCAGCAGCCTTACAGGGGCAACTTCCTACGAGCAGTACTTC. Its translation is CASSLTGATSYEQYF.

The genes are TRBV10-3 and TRBJ1-1; the match to TRBD1 covers 9 bases. The V segment lost 7 bases and the J segment 1 base; nucleotides outside the gene matches: 1. This CDR3 has 13 residues. Germline V gene lookup returns CDR1 ENHRY and CDR2 SYGVKD. The CDR3 DNA is TGTGCCATCACGGGACAGGGGAACACTGAAGCTTTCTTT. Protein: CAITGQGNTEAFF.

The gene calls are TRBV29-1 and TRBJ1-2; TRBD1 aligns across 9 bases. J was trimmed by 4 bases and V by 4 bases; bases with no gene match: 1. Germline V gene lookup returns CDR1 SQVTM and CDR2 ANQGSEA. The CDR3 runs 12 residues. The CDR3 nucleotides are TGCAGCGTTGGGGACAGGGTCTATGGCTACACCTTC. Translation: CSVGDRVYGYTF.

Note on this clone: A junction boundary mismatches the germline segment, possibly from a read error. This chain joins TRBV4-1 and TRBJ2-7, with 7 nucleotides matching TRBD2. This CDR3 spans 14 amino acids. CDR1 and CDR2 (germline): MGHRA, YSYEKL. The CDR3 region has the DNA TGCGCCAGCAGTCAAGGACTAGTCTCATCCGAGCAGTACTTC. Its protein is CASSQGLVSSEQYF.

This rearrangement joins TRBV7-9 to TRBJ2-3, with D perhaps assigned TRBD1 or TRBD2 (6 bases each). Per the germline V gene, CDR1 is SEHNR and CDR2 is FQNEAQ (reference sequence). CDR3 length: 14 amino acids. The V end was cut by 8 bases, the J end by 3 bases, with 15 bases between. The CDR3 loop is CASGGGDVTDTQYF. The CDR3, as DNA: TGTGCCAGCGGGGGCGGGGATGTTACAGATACGCAGTATTTT.

This chain links TRBV6-5 with TRBJ2-7; D ambiguous. The CDR3 is 13 amino acids. V lost 0 bases to trimming and J lost 8 bases, with 11 bases between them. Germline loops: CDR1 MNHEY, CDR2 SVGAGI. CDR3: CASSYSKRFQQYF. Written as DNA, the CDR3 is TGTGCCAGCAGTTACTCGAAGAGATTCCAGCAGTACTTC.

The gene calls are TRBV28 and TRBJ2-7; D not resolved. Germline loops: CDR1 MDHEN, CDR2 SYDVKM. Deletions cut 5 bases from V and 2 bases from J, with 16 bases between. The CDR3 contains 15 residues. The CDR3 loop is CASSPQPRSAYEQYF. CDR3 nucleotides: TGTGCCAGCAGTCCACAACCTCGGTCCGCCTACGAGCAGTACTTC.

The CDR3 DNA reads as TGTGCCAGCAGCTTACCCCTTAGTGCGGCTGAGCAGTTCTTC. This gives the protein CASSLPLSAAEQFF. The rearrangement joins TRBV11-2 to TRBJ2-1; no reliable D call. The CDR3 totals 14 residues. Germline V lookup: CDR1 SGHAT, CDR2 FQNNGV. Trimming removed 2 bases at V and 9 bases at J, with 14 bases between. Full variable domain (rest looked up from reference TRBV11-2 and TRBJ2-1): EAGVAQSPRYKIIEKRQSVAFWCNPISGHATLYWYQQILGQGPKLLIQFQNNGVVDDSQLPKDRFSAERLKGVDSTLKIQPAKLEDSAVYLCASSLPLSAAEQFFGPGTRLTVL.

The CDR3 reads CASSSSGLAITDTQYF. DNA for the CDR3: TGTGCCAGCAGTTCCTCGGGACTAGCTATTACAGATACGCAGTATTTT. The V gene is TRBV28, the J gene TRBJ2-3, with TRBD2 matching over 9 bases. Germline V gene sequence: CDR1 MDHEN, CDR2 SYDVKM. The CDR3 contains 16 residues. J lost 3 bases, V lost 4 bases, and 8 bases had no gene match.

The chain joins TRBV11-2 to TRBJ1-5, with a possible D match to TRBD1 (6 bases). Trimming took 3 bases from V and 11 from J, leaving 20 bases between them. CDR1 SGHAT and CDR2 FQNNGV come from the germline V gene. CDR3 length equals 15 residues. CDR3 DNA: TGTGCCAGCAGCTTGTCTCCCCCCCCAGGGGCATCCCAGCATTTT. Encoded protein: CASSLSPPPGASQHF.

J is TRBJ2-1 and V is TRBV12-5; 7 nucleotides match TRBD1. CDR3 length: 14 amino acids. V trimming: 7 bases; J trimming: 4 bases; junction bases outside the gene matches: 7. In germline, CDR1 is LGHNT, CDR2 FRNRAP. The CDR3, as DNA: TGTGCTAGTGTTGTGGGACAGACTTACAATGAGCAGTTCTTC. This codes for CASVVGQTYNEQFF.

The rearrangement joins TRBV21-1 to TRBJ2-4. TRBV21-1 is listed as a pseudogene. The CDR3 is 18 residues long. The CDR3 DNA sequence: TGTGCCAGCAGCAAGGGGGGCACGCGGGACGGGTACAAAAACATTCAGTACTTC. Its translation: CASSKGGTRDGYKNIQYF.

This chain links TRBV7-8 with TRBJ2-3; 14 bases agree with TRBD2. The CDR3 has 17 residues. Germline CDR1 SGHVS, CDR2 FQNEAQ. The V segment lost 5 bases and the J segment 4 bases; nucleotides outside the gene matches: 8. The CDR3 reads CASSPGTSGSVADTQYF. CDR3 DNA sequence: TGTGCCAGCAGCCCCGGGACTAGCGGGAGCGTAGCAGATACGCAGTATTTT.

V gene TRBV5-1 combines with J gene TRBJ2-5; TRBD1 matches at 8 bases. The assigned J gene may be wrong: the sequence end matches TRBJ2-7 better. CDR1 SGHRS and CDR2 YFSETQ come from the germline V gene. The CDR3 totals 15 residues. CDR3 nucleotide sequence: TGCGCCAGCAGCACCTGGACAGGGATTGAGAACGAGCAGTACTTC. Translating gives CASSTWTGIENEQYF.